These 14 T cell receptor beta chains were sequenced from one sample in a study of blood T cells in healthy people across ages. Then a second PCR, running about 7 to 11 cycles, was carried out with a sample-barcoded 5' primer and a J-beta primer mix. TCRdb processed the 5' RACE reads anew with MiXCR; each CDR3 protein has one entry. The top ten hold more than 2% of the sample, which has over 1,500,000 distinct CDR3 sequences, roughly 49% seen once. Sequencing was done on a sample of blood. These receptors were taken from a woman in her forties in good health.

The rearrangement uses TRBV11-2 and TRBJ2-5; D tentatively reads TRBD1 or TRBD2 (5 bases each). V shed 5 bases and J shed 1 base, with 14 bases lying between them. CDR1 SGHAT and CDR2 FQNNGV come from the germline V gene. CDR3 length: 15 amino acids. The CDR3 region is CASSPPRGSQETQYF. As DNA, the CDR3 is TGTGCCAGCAGCCCACCCCGGGGCTCCCAAGAGACCCAGTACTTC.

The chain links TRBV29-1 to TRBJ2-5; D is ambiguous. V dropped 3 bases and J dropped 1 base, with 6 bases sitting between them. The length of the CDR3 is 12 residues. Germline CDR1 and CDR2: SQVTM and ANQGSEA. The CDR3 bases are TGCAGCGTTGAGTACAGCCAAGAGACCCAGTACTTC. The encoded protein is CSVEYSQETQYF.

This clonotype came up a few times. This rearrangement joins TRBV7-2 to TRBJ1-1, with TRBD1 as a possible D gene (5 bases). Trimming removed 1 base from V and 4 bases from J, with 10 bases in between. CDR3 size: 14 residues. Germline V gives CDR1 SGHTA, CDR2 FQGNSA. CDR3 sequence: CASSLGYGGTEAFF. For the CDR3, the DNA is TGTGCCAGCAGCTTAGGGTATGGGGGCACTGAAGCTTTCTTT.

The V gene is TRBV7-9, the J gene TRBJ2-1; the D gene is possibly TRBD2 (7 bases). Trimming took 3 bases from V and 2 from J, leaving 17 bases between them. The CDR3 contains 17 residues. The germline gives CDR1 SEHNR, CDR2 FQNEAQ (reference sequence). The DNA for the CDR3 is TGTGCCAGCAGCTTCCTCCGAGGGGGGGGGACCTACAATGAGCAGTTCTTC. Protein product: CASSFLRGGGTYNEQFF.

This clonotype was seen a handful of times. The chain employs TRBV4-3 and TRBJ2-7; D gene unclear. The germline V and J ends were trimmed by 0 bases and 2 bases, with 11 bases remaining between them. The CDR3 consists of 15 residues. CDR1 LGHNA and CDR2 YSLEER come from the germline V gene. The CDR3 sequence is CASSQEGDLTYEQYF. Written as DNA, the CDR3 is TGCGCCAGCAGCCAAGAGGGCGATCTGACCTACGAGCAGTACTTC.

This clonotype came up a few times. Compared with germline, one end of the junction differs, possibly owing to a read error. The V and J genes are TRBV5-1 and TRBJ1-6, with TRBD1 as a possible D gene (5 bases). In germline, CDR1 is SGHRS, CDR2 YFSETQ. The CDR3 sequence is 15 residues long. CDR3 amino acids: CASSLARGTNSPLHF. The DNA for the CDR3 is TGCGCCAGCAGTTTGGCACGGGGGACTAATTCACCCCTCCACTTT.

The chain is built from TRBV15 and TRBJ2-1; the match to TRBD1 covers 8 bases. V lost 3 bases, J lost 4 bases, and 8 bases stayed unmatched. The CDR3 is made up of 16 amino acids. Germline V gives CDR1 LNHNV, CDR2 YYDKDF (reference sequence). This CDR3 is CATSSAGTGRYNEQFF. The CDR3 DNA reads TGTGCCACCAGCAGTGCCGGGACAGGAAGGTACAATGAGCAGTTCTTC.

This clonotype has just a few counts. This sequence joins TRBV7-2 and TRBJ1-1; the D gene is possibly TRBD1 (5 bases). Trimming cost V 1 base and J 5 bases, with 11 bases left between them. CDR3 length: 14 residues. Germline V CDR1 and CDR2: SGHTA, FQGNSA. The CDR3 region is CASSLEAGVTEAFF. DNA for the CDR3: TGTGCCAGCAGCTTAGAGGCGGGGGTTACTGAAGCTTTCTTT. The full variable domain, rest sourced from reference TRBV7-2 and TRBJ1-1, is GAGVSQSPSNKVTEKGKDVELRCDPISGHTALYWYRQSLGQGLEFLIYFQGNSAPDKSGLPSDRFSAERTGGSVSTLTIQRTQQEDSAVYLCASSLEAGVTEAFFGQGTRLTVV.

This CDR3 is CASTPLDRAVHEQFF. The DNA for the CDR3 is TGCGCCAGCACCCCATTGGACAGGGCGGTCCATGAGCAGTTCTTC. J is TRBJ2-1 and V is TRBV5-1; 8 bases fit TRBD1. The CDR3 covers 15 residues. After removal of 6 bases from V and 8 bases from J, the junction contained 13 bases not matched to a gene. The germline V gene encodes CDR1 SGHRS and CDR2 YFSETQ.

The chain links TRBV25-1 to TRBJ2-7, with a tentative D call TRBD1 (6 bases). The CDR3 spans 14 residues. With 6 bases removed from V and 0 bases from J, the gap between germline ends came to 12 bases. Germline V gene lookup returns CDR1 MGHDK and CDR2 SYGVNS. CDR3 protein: CASRATGGSYEQYF. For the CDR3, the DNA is TGTGCCAGCAGAGCGACAGGCGGCTCCTACGAGCAGTACTTC.

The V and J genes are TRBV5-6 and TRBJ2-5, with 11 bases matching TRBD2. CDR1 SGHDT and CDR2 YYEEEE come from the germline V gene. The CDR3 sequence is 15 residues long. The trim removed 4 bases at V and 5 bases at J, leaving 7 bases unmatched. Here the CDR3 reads CASSESSGGTETQYF. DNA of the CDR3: TGTGCCAGCAGCGAGTCTAGCGGGGGGACGGAGACCCAGTACTTC. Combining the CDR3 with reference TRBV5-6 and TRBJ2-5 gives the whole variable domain DAGVTQSPTHLIKTRGQQVTLRCSPKSGHDTVSWYQQALGQGPQFIFQYYEEEERQRGNFPDRFSGHQFPNYSSELNVNALLLGDSALYLCASSESSGGTETQYFGPGTRLLVL.

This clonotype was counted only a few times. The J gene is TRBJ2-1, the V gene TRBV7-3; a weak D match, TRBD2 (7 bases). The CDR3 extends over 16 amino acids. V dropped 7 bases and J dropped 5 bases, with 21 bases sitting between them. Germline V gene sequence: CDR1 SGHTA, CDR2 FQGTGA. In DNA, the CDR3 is TGTGCCAGCACTGCAGCCCGGGGGGCCCTAAACAATGAGCAGTTCTTC. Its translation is CASTAARGALNNEQFF.

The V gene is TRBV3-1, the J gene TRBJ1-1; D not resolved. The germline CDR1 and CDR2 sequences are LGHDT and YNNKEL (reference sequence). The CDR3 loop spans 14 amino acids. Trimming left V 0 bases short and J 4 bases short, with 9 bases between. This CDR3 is CASSQEGLATEAFF. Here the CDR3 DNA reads TGTGCCAGCAGCCAAGAAGGGTTAGCCACTGAAGCTTTCTTT. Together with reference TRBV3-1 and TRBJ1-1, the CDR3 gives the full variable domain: DTAVSQTPKYLVTQMGNDKSIKCEQNLGHDTMYWYKQDSKKFLKIMFSYNNKELIINETVPNRFSPKSPDKAHLNLHINSLELGDSAVYFCASSQEGLATEAFFGQGTRLTVV.

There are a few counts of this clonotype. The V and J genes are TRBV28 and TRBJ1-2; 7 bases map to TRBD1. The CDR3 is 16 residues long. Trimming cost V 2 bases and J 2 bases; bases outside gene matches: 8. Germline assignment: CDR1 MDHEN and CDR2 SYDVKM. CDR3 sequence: CASSLTHRGTNYGYTF. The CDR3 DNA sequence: TGTGCCAGCAGTTTAACCCACAGGGGCACAAACTATGGCTACACCTTC.